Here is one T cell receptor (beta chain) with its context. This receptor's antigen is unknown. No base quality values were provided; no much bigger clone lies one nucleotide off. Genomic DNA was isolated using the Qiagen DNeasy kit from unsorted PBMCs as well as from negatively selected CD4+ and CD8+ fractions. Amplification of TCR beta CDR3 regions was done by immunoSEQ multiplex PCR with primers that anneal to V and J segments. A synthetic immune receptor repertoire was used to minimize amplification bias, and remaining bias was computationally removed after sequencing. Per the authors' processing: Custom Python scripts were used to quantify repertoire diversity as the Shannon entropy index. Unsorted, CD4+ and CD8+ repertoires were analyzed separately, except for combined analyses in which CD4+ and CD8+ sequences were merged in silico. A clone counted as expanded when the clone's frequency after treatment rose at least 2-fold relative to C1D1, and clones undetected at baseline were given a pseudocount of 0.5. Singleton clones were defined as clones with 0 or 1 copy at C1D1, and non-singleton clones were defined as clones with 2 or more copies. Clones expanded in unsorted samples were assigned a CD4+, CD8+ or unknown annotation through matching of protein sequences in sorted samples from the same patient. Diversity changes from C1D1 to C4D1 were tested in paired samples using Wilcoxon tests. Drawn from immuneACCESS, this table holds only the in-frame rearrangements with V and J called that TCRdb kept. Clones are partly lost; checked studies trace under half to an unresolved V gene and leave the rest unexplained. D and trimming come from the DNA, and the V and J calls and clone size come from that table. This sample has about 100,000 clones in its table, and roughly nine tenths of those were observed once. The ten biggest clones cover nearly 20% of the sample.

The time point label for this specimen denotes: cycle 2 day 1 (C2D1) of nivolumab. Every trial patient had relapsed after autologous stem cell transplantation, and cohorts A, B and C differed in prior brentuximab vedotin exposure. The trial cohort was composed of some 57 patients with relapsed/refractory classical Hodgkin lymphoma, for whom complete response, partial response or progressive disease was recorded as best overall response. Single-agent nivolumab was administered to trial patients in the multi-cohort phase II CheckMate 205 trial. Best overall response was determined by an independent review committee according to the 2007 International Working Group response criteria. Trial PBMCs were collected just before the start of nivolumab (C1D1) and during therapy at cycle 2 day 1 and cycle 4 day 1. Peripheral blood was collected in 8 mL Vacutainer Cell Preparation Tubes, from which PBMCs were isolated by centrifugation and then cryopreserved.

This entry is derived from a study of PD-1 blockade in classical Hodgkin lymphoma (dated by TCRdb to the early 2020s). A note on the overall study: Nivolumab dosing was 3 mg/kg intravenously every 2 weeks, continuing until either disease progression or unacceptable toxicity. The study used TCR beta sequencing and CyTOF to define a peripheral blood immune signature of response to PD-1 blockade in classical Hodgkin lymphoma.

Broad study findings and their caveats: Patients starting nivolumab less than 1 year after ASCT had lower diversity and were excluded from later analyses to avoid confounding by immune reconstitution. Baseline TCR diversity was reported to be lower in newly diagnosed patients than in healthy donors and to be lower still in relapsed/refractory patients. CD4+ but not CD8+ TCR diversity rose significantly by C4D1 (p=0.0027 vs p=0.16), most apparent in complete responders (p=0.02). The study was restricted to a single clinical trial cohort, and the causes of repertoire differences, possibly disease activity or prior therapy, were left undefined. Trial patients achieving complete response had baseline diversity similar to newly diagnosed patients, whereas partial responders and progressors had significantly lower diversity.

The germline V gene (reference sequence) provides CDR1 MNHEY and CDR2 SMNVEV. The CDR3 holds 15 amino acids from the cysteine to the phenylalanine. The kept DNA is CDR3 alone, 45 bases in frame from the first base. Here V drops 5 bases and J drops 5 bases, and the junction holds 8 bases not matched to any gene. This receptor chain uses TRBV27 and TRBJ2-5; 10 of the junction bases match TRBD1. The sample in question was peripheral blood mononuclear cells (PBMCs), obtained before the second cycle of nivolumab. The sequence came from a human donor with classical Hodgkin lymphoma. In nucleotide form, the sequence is TGTGCCAGCAGTGGCCGGGACAGGGGTCTGGAGACCCAGTACTTC. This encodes CASSGRDRGLETQYF.